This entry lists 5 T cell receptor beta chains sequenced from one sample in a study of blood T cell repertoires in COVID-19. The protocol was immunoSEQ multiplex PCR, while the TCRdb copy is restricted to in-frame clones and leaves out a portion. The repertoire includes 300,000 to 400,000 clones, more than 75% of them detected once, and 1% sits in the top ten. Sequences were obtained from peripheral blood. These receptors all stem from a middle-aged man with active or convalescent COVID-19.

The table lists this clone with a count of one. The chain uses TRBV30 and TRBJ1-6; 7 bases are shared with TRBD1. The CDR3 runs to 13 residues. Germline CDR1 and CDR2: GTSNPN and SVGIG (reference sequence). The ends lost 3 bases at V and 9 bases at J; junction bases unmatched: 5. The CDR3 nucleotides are TGTGCCTGGAGACCAGGGGGTAGTTCACCCCTCCACTTT. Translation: CAWRPGGSSPLHF.

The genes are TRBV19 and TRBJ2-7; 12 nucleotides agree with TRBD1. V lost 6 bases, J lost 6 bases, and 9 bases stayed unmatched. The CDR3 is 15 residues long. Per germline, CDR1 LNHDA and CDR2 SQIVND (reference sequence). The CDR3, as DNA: TGTGCCAGTAGACCTATCGGGACAGGGGGCGGCGAGCAGTACTTC. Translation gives CASRPIGTGGGEQYF.

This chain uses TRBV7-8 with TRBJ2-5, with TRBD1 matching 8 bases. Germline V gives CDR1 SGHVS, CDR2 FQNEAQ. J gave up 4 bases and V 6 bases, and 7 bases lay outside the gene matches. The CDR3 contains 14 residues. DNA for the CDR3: TGTGCCAGCAGATCCTCCCAGGGGGCAGAGACCCAGTACTTC. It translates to CASRSSQGAETQYF.

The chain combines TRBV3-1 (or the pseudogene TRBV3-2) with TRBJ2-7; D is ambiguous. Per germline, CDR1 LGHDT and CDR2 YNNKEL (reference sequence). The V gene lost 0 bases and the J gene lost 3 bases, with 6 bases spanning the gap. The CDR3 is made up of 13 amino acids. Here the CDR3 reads CASSQDSYYEQYF. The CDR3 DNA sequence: TGTGCCAGCAGCCAAGATTCCTACTACGAGCAGTACTTC.

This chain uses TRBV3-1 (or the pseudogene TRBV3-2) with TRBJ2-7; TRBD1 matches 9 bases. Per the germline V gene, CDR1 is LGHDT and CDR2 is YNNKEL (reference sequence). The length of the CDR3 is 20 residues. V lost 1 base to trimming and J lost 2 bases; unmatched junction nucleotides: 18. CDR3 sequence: CASSQGPDRGFETLPYEQYF. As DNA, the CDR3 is TGTGCCAGCAGCCAAGGCCCGGACAGGGGATTTGAAACGCTCCCCTACGAGCAGTACTTC.